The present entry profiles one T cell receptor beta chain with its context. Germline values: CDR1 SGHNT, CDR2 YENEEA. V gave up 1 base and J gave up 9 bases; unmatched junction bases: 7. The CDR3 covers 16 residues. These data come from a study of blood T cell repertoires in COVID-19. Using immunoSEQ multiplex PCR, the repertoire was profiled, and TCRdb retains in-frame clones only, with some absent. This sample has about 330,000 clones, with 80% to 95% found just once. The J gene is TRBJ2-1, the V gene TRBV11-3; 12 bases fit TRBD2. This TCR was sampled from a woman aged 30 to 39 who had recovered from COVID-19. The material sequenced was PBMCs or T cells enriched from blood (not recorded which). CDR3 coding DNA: TGTGCCAGCAGCTTAGGACTAGCGGGAGTTTTCGGTGAGCAGTTCTTC. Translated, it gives CASSLGLAGVFGEQFF.